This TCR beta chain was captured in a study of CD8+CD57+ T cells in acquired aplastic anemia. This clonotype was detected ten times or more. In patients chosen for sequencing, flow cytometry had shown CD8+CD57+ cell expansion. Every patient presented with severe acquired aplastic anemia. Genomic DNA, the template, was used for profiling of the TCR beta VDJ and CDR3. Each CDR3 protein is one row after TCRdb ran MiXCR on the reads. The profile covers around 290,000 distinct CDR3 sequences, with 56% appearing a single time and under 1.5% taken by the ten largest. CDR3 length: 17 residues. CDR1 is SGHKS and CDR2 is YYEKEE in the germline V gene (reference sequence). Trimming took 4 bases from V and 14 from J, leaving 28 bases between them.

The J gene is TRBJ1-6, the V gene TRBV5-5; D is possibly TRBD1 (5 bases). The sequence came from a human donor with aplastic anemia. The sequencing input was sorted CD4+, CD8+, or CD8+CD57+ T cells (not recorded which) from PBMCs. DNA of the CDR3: TGTGCCAGCAGCCCCCCCACGTTCAGGAGGGACCAAGATACCCTCCACTTT. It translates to CASSPPTFRRDQDTLHF.